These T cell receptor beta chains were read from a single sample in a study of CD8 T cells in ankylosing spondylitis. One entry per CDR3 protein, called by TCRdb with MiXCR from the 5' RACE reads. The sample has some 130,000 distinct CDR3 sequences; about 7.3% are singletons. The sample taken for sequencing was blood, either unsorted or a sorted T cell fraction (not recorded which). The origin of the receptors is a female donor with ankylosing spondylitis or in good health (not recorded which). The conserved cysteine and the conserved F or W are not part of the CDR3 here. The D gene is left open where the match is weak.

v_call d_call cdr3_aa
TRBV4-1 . ASSQEAGPGANVLT
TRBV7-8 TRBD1 ASSSGGRREV
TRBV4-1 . ASSQGVTGSNYGYT
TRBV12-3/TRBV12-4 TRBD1 ASSPKGQGNQPQH
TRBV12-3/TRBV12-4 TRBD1 ASIKTGGSEAF
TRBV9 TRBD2 ASSEGTSGFDEQF
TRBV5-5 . ASSLFVSSSGDEQF
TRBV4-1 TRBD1 ASSRDRGSSYEQY
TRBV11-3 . ASSLDREQPQY
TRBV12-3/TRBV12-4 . ASSPHARRRENMNTEAF
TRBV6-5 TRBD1 ASSYPPGQGDAEAF
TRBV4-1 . ASSQVGGLAF
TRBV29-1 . SVAGHQETQY
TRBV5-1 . ASSLDPYNEQF
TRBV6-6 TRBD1 ASSLDRATEAF
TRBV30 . AWRGRDGGEKLF
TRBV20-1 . SAIARGANTGELF
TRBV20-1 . SALVRGYGYT
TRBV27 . ASSPTGTVETQY
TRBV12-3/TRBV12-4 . ASSFGKNSGNTIY
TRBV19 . ASSTATVSFYGYT
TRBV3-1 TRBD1 ACCRHTGGNTEAF
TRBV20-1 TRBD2 STGGPNEQF
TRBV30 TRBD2 AWSGLETGADTQY
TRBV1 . TSSQDRAADTQY
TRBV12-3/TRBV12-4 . ASSKGQVNTGELF
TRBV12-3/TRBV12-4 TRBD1 ASSFNGQGQETQY
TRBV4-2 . ASSQEVSSGRDYEQY
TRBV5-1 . ASSLGRTVSGYT
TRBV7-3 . ASSLRGLHTEAF
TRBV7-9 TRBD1 ASSLKGGANSPLH
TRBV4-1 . ASSWDTAVGNTIY
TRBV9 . ASSPWTGFNEQY
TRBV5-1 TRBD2 ASSLYPPGLAGDNEQF
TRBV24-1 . ATSVEGHNEQF